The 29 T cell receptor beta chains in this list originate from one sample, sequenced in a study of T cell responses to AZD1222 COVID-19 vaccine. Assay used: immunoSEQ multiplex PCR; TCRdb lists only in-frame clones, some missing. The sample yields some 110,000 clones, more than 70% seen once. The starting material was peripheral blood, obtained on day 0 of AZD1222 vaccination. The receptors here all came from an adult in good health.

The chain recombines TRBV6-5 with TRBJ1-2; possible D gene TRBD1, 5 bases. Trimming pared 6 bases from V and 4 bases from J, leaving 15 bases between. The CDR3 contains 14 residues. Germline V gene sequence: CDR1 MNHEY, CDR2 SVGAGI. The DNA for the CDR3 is TGTGCCAGCAGCGGATGGGGGGGGTCCTATGGCTACACCTTC. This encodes CASSGWGGSYGYTF.

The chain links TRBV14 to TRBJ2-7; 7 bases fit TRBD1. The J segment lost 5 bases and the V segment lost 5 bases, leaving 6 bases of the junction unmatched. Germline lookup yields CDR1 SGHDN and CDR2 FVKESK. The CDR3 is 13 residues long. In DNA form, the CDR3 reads TGTGCCAGCAGCTCAGGGGGTTGGAACGAGCAGTACTTC. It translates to CASSSGGWNEQYF.

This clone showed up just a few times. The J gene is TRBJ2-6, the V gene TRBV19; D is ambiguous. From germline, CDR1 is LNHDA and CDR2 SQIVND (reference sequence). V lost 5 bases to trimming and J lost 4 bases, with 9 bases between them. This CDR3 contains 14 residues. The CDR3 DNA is TGTGCCAGTAGTTCTCACCCGGGGGCCAACGTCCTGACTTTC. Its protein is CASSSHPGANVLTF.

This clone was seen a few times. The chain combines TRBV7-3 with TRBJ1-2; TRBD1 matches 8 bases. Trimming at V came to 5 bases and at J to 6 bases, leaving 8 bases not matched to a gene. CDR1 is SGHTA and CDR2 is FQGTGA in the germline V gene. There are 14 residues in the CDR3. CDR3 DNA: TGTGCCAGCAGCCCGACGACAGGGGCCCATGGCTACACCTTC. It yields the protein CASSPTTGAHGYTF.

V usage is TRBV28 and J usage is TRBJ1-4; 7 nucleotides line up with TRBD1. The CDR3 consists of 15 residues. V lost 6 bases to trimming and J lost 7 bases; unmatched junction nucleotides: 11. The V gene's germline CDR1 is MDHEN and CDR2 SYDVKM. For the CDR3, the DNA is TGTGCCAGCAGCCCTTTGGACAGGCGGGGTGAAAAACTGTTTTTT. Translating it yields CASSPLDRRGEKLFF.

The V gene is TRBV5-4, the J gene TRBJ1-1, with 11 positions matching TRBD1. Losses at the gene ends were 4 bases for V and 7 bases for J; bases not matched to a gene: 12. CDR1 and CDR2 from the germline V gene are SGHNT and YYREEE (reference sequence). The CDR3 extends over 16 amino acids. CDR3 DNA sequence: TGTGCCAGCAGCCCTTGGGTTGGGACAGGGGGGGTTGAAGCTTTCTTT. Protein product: CASSPWVGTGGVEAFF.

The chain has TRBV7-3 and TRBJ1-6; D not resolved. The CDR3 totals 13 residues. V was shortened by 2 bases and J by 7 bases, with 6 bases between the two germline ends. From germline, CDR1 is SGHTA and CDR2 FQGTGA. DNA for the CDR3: TGTGCCAGCAGCTTACAGGAAAATTCACCCCTCCACTTT. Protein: CASSLQENSPLHF.

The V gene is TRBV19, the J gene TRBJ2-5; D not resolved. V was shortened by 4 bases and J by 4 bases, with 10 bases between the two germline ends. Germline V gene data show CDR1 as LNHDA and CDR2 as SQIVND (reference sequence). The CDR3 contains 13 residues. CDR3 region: CASSNSNGETQYF. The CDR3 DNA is TGTGCCAGTAGTAATTCCAATGGAGAGACCCAGTACTTC. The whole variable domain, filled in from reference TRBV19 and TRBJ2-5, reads DGGITQSPKYLFRKEGQNVTLSCEQNLNHDAMYWYRQDPGQGLRLIYYSQIVNDFQKGDIAEGYSVSREKKESFPLTVTSAQKNPTAFYLCASSNSNGETQYFGPGTRLLVL.

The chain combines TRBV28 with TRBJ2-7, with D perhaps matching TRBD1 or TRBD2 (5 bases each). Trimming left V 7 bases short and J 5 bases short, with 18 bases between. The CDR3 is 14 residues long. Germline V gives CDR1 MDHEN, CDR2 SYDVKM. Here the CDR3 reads CASTPRDRQDEQYF. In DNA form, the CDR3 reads TGTGCCAGCACTCCCCGGGACCGACAAGACGAGCAGTACTTC.

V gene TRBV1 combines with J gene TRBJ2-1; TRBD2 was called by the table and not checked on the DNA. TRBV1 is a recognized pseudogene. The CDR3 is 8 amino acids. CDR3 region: CTSSQRFF. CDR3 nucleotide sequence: TGCACCAGCAGCCAACGGTTCTTC.

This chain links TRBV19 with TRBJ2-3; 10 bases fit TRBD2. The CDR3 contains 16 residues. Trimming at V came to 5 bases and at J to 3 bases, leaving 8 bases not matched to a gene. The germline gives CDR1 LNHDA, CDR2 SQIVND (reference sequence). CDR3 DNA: TGTGCCAGTAGTCTACGAGCGGGAGGGCCAACAGATACGCAGTATTTT. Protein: CASSLRAGGPTDTQYF.

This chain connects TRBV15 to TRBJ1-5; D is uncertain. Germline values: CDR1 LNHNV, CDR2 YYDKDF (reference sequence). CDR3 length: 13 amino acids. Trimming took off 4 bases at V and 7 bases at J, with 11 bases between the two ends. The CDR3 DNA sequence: TGTGCCACCAGCAATCTAGGTGGACAGCCCCAGCATTTT. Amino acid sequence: CATSNLGGQPQHF.

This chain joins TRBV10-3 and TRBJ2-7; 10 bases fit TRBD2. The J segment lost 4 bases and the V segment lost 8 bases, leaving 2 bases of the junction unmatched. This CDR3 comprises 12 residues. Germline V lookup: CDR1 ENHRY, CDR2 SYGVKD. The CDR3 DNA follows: TGTGCCATCGGGGGACTAGCGTACGAGCAGTACTTC. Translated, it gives CAIGGLAYEQYF.

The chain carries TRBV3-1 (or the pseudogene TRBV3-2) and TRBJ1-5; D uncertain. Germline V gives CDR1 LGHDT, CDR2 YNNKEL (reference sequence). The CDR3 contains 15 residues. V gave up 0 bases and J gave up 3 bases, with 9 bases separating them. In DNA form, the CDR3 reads TGTGCCAGCAGCCAAGACCCAGGTACCAATCAGCCCCAGCATTTT. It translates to CASSQDPGTNQPQHF.

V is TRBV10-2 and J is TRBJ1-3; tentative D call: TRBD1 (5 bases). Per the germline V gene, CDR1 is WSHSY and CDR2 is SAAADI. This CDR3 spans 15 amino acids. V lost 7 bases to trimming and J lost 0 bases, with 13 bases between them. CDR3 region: CASTGTQRSGNTIYF. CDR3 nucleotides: TGCGCCAGCACGGGGACGCAACGCTCTGGAAACACCATATATTTT.

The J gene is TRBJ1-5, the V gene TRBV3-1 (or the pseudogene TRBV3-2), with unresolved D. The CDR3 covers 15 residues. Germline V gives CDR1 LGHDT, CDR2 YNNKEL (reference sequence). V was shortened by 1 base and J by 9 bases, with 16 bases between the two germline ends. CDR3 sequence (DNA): TGTGCCAGCAGCCAAGGGTCAGGTACCAAGTGGCCCCAGCATTTT. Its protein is CASSQGSGTKWPQHF.

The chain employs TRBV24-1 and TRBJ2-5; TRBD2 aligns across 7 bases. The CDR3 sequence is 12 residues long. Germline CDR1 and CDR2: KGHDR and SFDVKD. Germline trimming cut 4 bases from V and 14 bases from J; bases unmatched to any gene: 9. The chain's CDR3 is CATSDFGGRAYF. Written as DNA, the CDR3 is TGTGCCACCAGTGACTTTGGGGGGAGGGCTTACTTC.

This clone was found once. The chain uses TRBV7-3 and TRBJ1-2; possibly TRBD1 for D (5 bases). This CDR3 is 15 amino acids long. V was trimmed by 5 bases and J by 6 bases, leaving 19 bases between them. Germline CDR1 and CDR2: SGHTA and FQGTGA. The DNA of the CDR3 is TGTGCCAGCAGCAAGGAAGGGGCGAGGGCTGATGGCTACACCTTC. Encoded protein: CASSKEGARADGYTF.

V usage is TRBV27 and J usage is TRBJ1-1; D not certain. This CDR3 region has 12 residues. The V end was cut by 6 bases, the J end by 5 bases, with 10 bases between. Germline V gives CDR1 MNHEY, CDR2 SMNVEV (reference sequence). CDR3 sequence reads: CASRVPGTEAFF. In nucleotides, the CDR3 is TGTGCCAGCAGGGTGCCTGGGACTGAAGCTTTCTTT.

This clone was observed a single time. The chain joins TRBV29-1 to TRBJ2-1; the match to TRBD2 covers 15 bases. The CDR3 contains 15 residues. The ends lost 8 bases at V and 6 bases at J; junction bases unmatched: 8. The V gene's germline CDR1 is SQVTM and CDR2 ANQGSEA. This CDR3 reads CSLRTSGRAFNEQFF. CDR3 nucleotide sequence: TGCAGCTTGAGGACTAGCGGGAGGGCCTTCAATGAGCAGTTCTTC.

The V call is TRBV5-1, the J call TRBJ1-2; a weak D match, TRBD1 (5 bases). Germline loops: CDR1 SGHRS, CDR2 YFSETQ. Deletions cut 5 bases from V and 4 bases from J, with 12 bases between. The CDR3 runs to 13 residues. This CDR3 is CASREEGIYGYTF. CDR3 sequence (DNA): TGCGCCAGCAGGGAGGAGGGGATCTATGGCTACACCTTC.

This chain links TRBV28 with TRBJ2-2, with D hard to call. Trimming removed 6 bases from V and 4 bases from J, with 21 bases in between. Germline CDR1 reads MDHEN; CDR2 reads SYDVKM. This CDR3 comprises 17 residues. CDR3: CASSVSSHLGGTGELFF. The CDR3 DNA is TGTGCCAGCAGCGTTTCATCGCATTTGGGTGGCACCGGGGAGCTGTTTTTT.

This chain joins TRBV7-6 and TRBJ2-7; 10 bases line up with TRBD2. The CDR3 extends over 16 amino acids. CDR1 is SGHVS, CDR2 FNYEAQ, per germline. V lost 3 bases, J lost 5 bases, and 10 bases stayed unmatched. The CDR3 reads CASSLGSGLAVNEQYF. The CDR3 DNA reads TGTGCCAGCAGCTTGGGGTCCGGACTAGCGGTCAACGAGCAGTACTTC. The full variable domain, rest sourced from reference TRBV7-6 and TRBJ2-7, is GAGVSQSPRYKVTKRGQDVALRCDPISGHVSLYWYRQALGQGPEFLTYFNYEAQQDKSGLPNDRFSAERPEGSISTLTIQRTEQRDSAMYRCASSLGSGLAVNEQYFGPGTRLTVT.

CDR3 sequence reads: CASSLPGARADTQYF. CDR3 in DNA: TGTGCCAGCAGTTTACCCGGGGCCAGGGCAGATACGCAGTATTTT. The rearrangement links TRBV6-2 or TRBV6-3 to TRBJ2-3; possibly TRBD1 or TRBD2 for D (5 bases each). Germline V gene data show CDR1 as MNHEY and CDR2 as SVGEGT. Between the trimmed V and J ends, which lost 4 bases and 4 bases, there was a span of 15 bases. CDR3 length equals 15 residues.

The CDR3 DNA follows: TGTGCCAGTAGTATCGCCGGACAGGGGGACTACGAGCAGTACTTC. Amino acid sequence: CASSIAGQGDYEQYF. This chain connects TRBV19 to TRBJ2-7; 10 nucleotides line up with TRBD1. The CDR3 loop spans 15 amino acids. Germline V gene lookup returns CDR1 LNHDA and CDR2 SQIVND (reference sequence). Trimming took 3 bases from V and 3 from J; bases not matched to a gene: 5.

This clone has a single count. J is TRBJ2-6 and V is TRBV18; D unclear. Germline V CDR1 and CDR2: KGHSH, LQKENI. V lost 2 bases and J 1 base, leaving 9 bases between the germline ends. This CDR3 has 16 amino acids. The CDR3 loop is CASSPLALSGANVLTF. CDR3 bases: TGTGCCAGCTCACCATTGGCGCTTTCTGGGGCCAACGTCCTGACTTTC.

Here the CDR3 reads CASSVGTSGTSTDTQYF. The CDR3, as DNA: TGTGCCAGCAGCGTAGGAACTAGCGGGACTAGCACAGATACGCAGTATTTT. The rearrangement uses TRBV9 and TRBJ2-3; TRBD2 matches 10 bases. The V segment lost 0 bases and the J segment 0 bases; nucleotides outside the gene matches: 4. The CDR3 is 17 amino acids. Germline loops: CDR1 SGDLS, CDR2 YYNGEE.

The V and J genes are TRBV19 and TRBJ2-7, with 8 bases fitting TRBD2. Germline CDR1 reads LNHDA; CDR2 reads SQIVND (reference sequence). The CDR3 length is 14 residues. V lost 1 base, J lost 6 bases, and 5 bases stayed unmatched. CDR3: CASSIAGTRSEQYF. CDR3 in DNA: TGTGCCAGTAGTATAGCCGGGACTAGGAGCGAGCAGTACTTC. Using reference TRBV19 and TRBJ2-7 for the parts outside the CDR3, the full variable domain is DGGITQSPKYLFRKEGQNVTLSCEQNLNHDAMYWYRQDPGQGLRLIYYSQIVNDFQKGDIAEGYSVSREKKESFPLTVTSAQKNPTAFYLCASSIAGTRSEQYFGPGTRLTVT.

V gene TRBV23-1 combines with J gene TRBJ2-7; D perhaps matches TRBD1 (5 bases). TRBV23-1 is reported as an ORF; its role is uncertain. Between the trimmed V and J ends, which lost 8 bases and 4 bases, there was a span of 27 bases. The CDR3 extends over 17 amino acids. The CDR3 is CASASAAASGLLYEQYF. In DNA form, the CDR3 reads TGCGCCAGCGCATCCGCGGCCGCCTCAGGGCTACTTTACGAGCAGTACTTC.